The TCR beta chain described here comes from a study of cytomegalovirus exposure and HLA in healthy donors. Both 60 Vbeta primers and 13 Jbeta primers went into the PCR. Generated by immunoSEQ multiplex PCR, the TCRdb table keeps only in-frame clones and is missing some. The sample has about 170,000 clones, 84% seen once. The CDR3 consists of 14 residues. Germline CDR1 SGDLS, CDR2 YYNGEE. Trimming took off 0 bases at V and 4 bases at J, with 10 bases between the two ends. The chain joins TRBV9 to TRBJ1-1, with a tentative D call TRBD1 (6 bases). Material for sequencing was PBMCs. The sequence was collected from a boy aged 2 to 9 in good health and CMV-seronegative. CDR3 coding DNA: TGTGCCAGCAGCGTAGGACAGGTTGGCACTGAAGCTTTCTTT. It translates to CASSVGQVGTEAFF.